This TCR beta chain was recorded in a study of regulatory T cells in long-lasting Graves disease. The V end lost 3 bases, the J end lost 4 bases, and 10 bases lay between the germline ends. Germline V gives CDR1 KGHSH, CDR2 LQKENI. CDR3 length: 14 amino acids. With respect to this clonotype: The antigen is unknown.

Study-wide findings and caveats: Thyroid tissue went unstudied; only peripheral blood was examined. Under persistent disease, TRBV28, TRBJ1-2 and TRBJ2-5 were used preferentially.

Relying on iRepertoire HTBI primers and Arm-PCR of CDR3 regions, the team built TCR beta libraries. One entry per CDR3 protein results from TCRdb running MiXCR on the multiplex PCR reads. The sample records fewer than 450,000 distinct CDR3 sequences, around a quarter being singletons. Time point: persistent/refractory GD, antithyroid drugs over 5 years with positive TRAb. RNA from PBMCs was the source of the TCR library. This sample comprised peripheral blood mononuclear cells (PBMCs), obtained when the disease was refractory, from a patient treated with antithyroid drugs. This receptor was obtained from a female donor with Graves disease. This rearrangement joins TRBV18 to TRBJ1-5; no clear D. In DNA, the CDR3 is TGTGCCAGCTCACCCGGGGTCGGGAATCAGCCCCAGCATTTT. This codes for CASSPGVGNQPQHF.